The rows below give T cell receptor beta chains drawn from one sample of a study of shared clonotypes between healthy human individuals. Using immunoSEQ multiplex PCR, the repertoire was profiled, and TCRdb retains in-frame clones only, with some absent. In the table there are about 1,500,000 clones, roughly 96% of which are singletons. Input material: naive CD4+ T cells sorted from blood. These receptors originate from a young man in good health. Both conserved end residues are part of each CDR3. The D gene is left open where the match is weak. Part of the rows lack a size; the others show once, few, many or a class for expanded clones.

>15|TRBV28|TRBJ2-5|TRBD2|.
TGTGCCAGCAGTCTTAGCGGGAGTGGCCAAGAGACCCAGTACTTC
CASSLSGSGQETQYF
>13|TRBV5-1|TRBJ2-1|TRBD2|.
TGCGCCAGCAGCCTCGTAGCGGGGAATGAGCAGTTCTTC
CASSLVAGNEQFF
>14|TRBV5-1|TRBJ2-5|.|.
TGCGCCAGCAGCTTTCAGGGTAGCCAAGAGACCCAGTACTTC
CASSFQGSQETQYF
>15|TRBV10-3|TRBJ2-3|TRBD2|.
TGTGCCATCAACGCGGGGCGGGAGGCAACAGATACGCAGTATTTT
CAINAGREATDTQYF
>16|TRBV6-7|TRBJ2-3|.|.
TGTGCCAGCAGTTATGTTCAGGGCCCACACACAGATACGCAGTATTTT
CASSYVQGPHTDTQYF
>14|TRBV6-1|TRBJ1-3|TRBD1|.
TGTGCCAGCAGCTCTGACAGGGCTGGAAACACCATATATTTT
CASSSDRAGNTIYF
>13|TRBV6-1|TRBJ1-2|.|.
TGTGCCAGCAGTGAACCGGGAGGCTATGGCTACACCTTC
CASSEPGGYGYTF
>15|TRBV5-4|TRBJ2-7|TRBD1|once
TGTGCCAGCAGCTTGGAAGGACAGGGGCCCCACGAGCAGTACTTC
CASSLEGQGPHEQYF
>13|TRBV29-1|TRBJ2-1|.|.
TGCAGCGCTAACAGCCAAGGGGGCAATGAGCAGTTCTTC
CSANSQGGNEQFF
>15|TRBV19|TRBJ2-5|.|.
TGTGCCAGTAGCGCCAGGGGCGGGAGCCAAGAGACCCAGTACTTC
CASSARGGSQETQYF
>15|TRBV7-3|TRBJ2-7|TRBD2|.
TGTGCCAGCAGCTCAATGGGACTAGCGGGAGGCGAGCAGTACTTC
CASSSMGLAGGEQYF
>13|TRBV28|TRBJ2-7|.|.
TGTGCCAGCAGTTCGGGGGTCTCCTACGAGCAGTACTTC
CASSSGVSYEQYF
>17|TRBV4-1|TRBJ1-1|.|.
TGCGCCAGCAGCCAAGCCGCCCGGGGAATGAGGTACACTGAAGCTTTCTTT
CASSQAARGMRYTEAFF
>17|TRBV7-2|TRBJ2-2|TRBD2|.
TGTGCCAGCAGCCGAAAAACTAGCGGGAGTGGTTCAGTGGAGCTGTTTTTT
CASSRKTSGSGSVELFF
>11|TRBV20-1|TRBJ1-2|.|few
TGCAGTGCTAGCCTCAGGGTTGGCTACACCTTC
CSASLRVGYTF
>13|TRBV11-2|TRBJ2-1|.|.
TGTGCCAGCAGAGTAGCGGTCTACAATGAGCAGTTCTTC
CASRVAVYNEQFF
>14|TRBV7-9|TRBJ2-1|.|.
TGTGCCAGCAGCTTAGTCATCAGCCACAATGAGCAGTTCTTC
CASSLVISHNEQFF
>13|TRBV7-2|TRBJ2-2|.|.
TGTGCCAGCAGCTTACGGGGACCCGGGGAGCTGTTTTTT
CASSLRGPGELFF
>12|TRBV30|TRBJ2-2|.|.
TGTGCCTGGAGATGGGACACCGGGGAGCTGTTTTTT
CAWRWDTGELFF
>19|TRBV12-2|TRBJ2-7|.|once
TGTGCAAGTCGCTTACGAACGTCCCGGGACAGGGATCGAGCCTACGAGCAGTACTTC
CASRLRTSRDRDRAYEQYF
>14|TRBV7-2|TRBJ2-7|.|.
TGTGCCAGCAGCTTAGAGGGCGGGAACTACGAGCAGTACTTC
CASSLEGGNYEQYF
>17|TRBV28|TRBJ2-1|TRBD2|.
TGTGCCAGCAGTTGGGACGTAGGGACTAGCGGGATCAATGAGCAGTTCTTC
CASSWDVGTSGINEQFF
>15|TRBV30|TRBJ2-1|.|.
TGTGCCTGGAGTGTACTGCGGGCACGGAACAATGAGCAGTTCTTC
CAWSVLRARNNEQFF
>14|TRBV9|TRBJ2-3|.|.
TGTGCCAGCAGCGTAATGGGGGAGTCAGATACGCAGTATTTT
CASSVMGESDTQYF
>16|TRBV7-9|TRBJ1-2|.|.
TGTGCCAGCAGCTTAGCCCTAGGCGGGGGTCCCTATGGCTACACCTTC
CASSLALGGGPYGYTF
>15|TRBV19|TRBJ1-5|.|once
TGTGCCAGTAGAACTACAGGGAATAGCAATCAGCCCCAGCATTTT
CASRTTGNSNQPQHF
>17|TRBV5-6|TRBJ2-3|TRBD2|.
TGTGCCAGCAGTTGGGGACGACTAGCGGGATCCACAGATACGCAGTATTTT
CASSWGRLAGSTDTQYF
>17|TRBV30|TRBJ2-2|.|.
TGTGCCTGGAGTGTACGGAGGGGGGCTAATTGGGCCGGGGAGCTGTTTTTT
CAWSVRRGANWAGELFF
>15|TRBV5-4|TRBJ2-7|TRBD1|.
TGTGCCAGCAGCTTAAGGACAGGGGAGTCCTACGAGCAGTACTTC
CASSLRTGESYEQYF
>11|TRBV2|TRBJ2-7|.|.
TGTGCCAGCAGTCTAAGCTACGAGCAGTACTTC
CASSLSYEQYF
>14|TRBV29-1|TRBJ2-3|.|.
TGCAGCGTTGAAGACACCCCCACGACCGATACGCAGTATTTT
CSVEDTPTTDTQYF
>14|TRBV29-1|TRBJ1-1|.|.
TGCAGCGTTGCCCCCCGGGTAACGAACACTGAAGCTTTCTTT
CSVAPRVTNTEAFF
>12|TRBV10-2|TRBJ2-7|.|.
TGCGCCAGCAGGGACTCCTCTTACGAGCAGTACTTC
CASRDSSYEQYF
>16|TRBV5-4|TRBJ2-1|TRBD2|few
TGTGCCAGCAGCACGGGACTAGCGGGAGGGTTGAATGAGCAGTTCTTC
CASSTGLAGGLNEQFF
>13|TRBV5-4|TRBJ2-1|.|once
TGTGCCAGCAGCTTGGCCTCTAGGAATGAGCAGTTCTTC
CASSLASRNEQFF
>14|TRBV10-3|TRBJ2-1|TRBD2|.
TGTGCCATCGGAGCGCTAGCGGGAAATAATGAGCAGTTCTTC
CAIGALAGNNEQFF
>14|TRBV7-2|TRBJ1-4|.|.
TGTGCCAGCAGCTTACGTGGGCCCAATGAAAAACTGTTTTTT
CASSLRGPNEKLFF
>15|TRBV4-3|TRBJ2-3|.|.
TGCGCCAGCAGCCAATTACAGGGTTCACAGAATACGCAGTATTTT
CASSQLQGSQNTQYF
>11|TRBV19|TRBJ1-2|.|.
TGTGCCGGAGGGGGAAACTATGGCTACACCTTC
CAGGGNYGYTF
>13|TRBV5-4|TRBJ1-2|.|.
TGTGCCAGCAGCTCACCGGCGTGGGATGGCTACACCTTC
CASSSPAWDGYTF